A single TCR beta chain is shown here with its context. Its antigen is not known. Germline V lookup: CDR1 SQVTM, CDR2 ANQGSEA. Trimming took 6 bases from V and 6 from J, leaving 11 bases between them. CDR3 length: 12 amino acids. This specimen belongs to a study of blood T cells in healthy people across ages. Whole-study findings and limits: Fewer expanded clones and more diversity marked long-lived versus aged donors.

For the second PCR, which ran for about 7 to 11 cycles, a sample-barcoded 5' primer and a J-beta primer mix were used. The authors tagged each cDNA molecule using a template-switch adaptor with 12 random nucleotides. TCRdb re-derived calls from the 5' RACE reads in MiXCR, one entry per CDR3 protein. This sample has 850,000 to 1,000,000 distinct CDR3 sequences, with roughly 50% found just once. The chain has TRBV29-1 and TRBJ1-4; D may be TRBD1 (5 bases). The sequence came from a man aged 25-45 years in good health. Specimen: blood. The CDR3 sequence: CSVRGLYEKLFF. The CDR3 DNA reads TGCAGCGTAAGGGGTCTGTATGAAAAACTGTTTTTT.